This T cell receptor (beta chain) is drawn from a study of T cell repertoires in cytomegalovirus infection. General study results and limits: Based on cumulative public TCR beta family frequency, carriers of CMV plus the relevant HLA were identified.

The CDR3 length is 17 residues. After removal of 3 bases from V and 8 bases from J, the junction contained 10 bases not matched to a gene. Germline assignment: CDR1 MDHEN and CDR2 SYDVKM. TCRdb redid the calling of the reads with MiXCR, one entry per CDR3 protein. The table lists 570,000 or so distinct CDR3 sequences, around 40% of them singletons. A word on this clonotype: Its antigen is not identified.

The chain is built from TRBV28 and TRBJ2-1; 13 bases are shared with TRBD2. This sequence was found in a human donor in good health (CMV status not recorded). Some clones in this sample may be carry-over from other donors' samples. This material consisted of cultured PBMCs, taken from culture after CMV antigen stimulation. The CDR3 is CASSFLPGTSGVDEQFF. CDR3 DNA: TGTGCCAGCAGTTTCTTACCCGGGACTAGCGGGGTCGATGAGCAGTTCTTC.